This entry features one T cell receptor (beta chain) sequence. Its cognate antigen is unknown. With 6 bases removed from V and 5 bases from J, the gap between germline ends came to 8 bases. There are 13 residues in the CDR3. This sample is drawn from a study of T-cell reconstitution after alpha-beta-depleted transplantation in children. Study results and caveats: The origin of high day-60 TCRbeta diversity in some patients lay in surviving recipient T cells and thymic progenitors. T cells produced anew were the main source of T-cell counts and diversity one year after transplant.

Unique molecular identifiers tagged the TCRbeta library. TCRdb independently ran MiXCR on the PCR reads; one entry per CDR3 protein. This sample has around 200,000 distinct CDR3 sequences, with roughly a sixth found just once. The sequence was collected from a male patient between 2 and 10 years old who had a stem cell transplant for acute lymphoblastic leukemia, so the T cells may come from the graft donor. Sequenced material: PBMCs, mostly from graft donor cells, taken 360 days after TCRalphabeta/CD19-depleted stem cell transplant. The genes are TRBV12-3 or TRBV12-4 and TRBJ1-6; D remains unclear. The CDR3 reads CASRTVHNSPLHF. The CDR3 nucleotides read TGTGCCAGCAGGACTGTTCATAATTCACCCCTCCACTTT.